This TCR beta chain was observed in a study of post-analysis software for immune sequencing data. Incorporated into the TCR beta cDNA libraries were unique molecular identifiers, which served to reduce PCR and sequencing biases. TCRdb processed the PCR reads anew with MiXCR; each CDR3 protein has one entry. This sample has 750,000 to 950,000 distinct CDR3 sequences, with about 45% found just once. This clonotype has more than one count but fewer than ten. The target antigen is unknown. Study observations and caveats: Normalized Chao1 diversity in multiple sclerosis patients fell significantly below that of controls. A handful of TRBV segments occurring more often in patients than controls included TRBV5-6, TRBV5-1 and TRBV20-1.

This CDR3 is built from 14 residues. Trimming cost V 3 bases and J 2 bases, with 9 bases left between them. The chain combines TRBV12-3 or TRBV12-4 with TRBJ2-3; D perhaps matches TRBD2 (5 bases). The sample comprised blood. The clonotype comes from a girl under 18 with multiple sclerosis. The CDR3 DNA follows: TGTGCCAGCAGTTTGGAGCGGTACACAGATACGCAGTATTTT. Amino acids: CASSLERYTDTQYF.